The entry that follows covers one T cell receptor beta chain sequence. This record belongs to a study of blood T cell repertoires in COVID-19. Study information: PBMCs, B-cell-depleted T cells, or T cells were the source of the cDNA or gDNA that made up the material.

Some clones are missing from TCRdb's copy, which holds only in-frame ones; the method was immunoSEQ multiplex PCR. The data show approximately 150,000 clones, around 82% seen once. The junction had 12 bases not matched to a gene; V was cut back by 1 base and J by 0 bases. The CDR3 loop spans 20 amino acids. Germline V gene lookup returns CDR1 KGHSH and CDR2 LQKENI. The rearrangement joins TRBV18 to TRBJ1-6, with TRBD1 matching over 7 bases. Sequenced: peripheral blood. This receptor was identified in a woman in her sixties or seventies who had recovered from COVID-19. The CDR3 DNA reads TGTGCCAGCTCACCACTCTCCGGGACAGCCACGAGCTCCTATAATTCACCCCTCCACTTT. Translating it yields CASSPLSGTATSSYNSPLHF.